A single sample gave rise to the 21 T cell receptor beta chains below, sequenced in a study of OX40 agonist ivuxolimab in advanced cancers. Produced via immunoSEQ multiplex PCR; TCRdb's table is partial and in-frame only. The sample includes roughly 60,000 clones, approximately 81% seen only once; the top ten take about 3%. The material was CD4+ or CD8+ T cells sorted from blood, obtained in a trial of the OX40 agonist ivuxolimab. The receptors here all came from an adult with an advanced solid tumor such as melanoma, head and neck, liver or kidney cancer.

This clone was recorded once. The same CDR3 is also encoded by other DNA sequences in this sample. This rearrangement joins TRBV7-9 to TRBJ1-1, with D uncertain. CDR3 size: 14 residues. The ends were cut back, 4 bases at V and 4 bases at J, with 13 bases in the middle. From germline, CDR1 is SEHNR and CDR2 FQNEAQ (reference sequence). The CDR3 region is CASSSRAPGTEAFF. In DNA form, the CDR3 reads TGTGCCAGCAGCTCCCGGGCCCCGGGCACTGAAGCTTTCTTT.

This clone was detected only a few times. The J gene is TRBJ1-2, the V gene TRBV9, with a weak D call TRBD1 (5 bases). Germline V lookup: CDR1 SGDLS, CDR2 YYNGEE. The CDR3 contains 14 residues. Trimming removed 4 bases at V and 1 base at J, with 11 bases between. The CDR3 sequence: CASSLTGLNYGYTF. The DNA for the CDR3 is TGTGCCAGCAGCCTTACAGGACTTAACTATGGCTACACCTTC.

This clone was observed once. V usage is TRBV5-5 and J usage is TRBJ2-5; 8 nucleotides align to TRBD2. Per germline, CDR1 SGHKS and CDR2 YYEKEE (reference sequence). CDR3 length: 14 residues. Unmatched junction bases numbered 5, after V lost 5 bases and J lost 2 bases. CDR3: CASRTLAVQETQYF. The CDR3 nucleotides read TGTGCCAGCAGAACACTAGCGGTTCAAGAGACCCAGTACTTC.

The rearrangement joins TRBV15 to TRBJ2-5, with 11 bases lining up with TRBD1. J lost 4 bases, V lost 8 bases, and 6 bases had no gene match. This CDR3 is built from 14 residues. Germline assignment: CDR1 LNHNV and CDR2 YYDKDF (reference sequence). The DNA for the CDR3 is TGTGCCACCGCCCGGGACAGGGGGATAGAGACCCAGTACTTC. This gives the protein CATARDRGIETQYF.

The CDR3 loop reads CASTNVPGVTDTQYF. The CDR3 DNA follows: TGTGCCAGTACAAATGTGCCAGGAGTCACAGATACGCAGTATTTT. This rearrangement joins TRBV19 to TRBJ2-3; D is uncertain. Deletions cut 7 bases from V and 2 bases from J, with 16 bases between. Per the germline V gene, CDR1 is LNHDA and CDR2 is SQIVND (reference sequence). The CDR3 runs 15 residues.

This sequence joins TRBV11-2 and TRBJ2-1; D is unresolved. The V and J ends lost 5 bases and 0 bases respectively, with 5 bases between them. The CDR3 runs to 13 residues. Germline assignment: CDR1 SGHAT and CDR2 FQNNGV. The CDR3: CASSADSYNEQFF. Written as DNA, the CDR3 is TGTGCCAGCAGCGCCGACTCCTACAATGAGCAGTTCTTC.

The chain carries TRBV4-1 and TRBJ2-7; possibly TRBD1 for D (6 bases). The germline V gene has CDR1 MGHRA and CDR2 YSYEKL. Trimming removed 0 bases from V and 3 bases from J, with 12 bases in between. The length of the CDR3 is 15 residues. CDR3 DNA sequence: TGCGCCAGCAGCCAAGAAGGTCGACAGGACTACGAGCAGTACTTC. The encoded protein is CASSQEGRQDYEQYF.

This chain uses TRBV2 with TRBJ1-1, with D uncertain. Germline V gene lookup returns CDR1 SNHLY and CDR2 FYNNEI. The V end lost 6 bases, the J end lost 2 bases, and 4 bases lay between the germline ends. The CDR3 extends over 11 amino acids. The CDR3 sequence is CASSPNTEAFF. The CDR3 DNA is TGTGCCAGCAGCCCAAACACTGAAGCTTTCTTT.

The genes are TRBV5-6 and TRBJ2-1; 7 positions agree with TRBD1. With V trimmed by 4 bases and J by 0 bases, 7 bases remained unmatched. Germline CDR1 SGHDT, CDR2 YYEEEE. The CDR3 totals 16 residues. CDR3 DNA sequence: TGTGCCAGCAGCATATTGACAGGGTTCTCCTACAATGAGCAGTTCTTC. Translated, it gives CASSILTGFSYNEQFF.

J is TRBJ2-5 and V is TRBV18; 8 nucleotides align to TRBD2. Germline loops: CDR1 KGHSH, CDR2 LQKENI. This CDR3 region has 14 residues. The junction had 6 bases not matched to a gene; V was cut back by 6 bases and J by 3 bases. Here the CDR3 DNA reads TGTGCCAGCTCGCCGGGACTAGATGAAGAGACCCAGTACTTC. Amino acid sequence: CASSPGLDEETQYF.

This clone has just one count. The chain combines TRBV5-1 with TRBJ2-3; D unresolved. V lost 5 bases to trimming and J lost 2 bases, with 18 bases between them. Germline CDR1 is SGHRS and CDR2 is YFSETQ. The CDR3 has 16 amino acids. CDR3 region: CASRLEFSRYTDTQYF. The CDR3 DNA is TGCGCCAGCAGATTAGAATTTAGCAGATACACAGATACGCAGTATTTT.

CDR3 amino acids: CASSPVLAGGYNEQFF. The CDR3 region has the DNA TGTGCCAGCTCACCGGTTCTAGCGGGGGGTTACAATGAGCAGTTCTTC. This sequence joins TRBV18 and TRBJ2-1; 11 nucleotides agree with TRBD2. V gave up 3 bases and J gave up 4 bases; unmatched junction bases: 5. The CDR3 is 16 amino acids. CDR1 and CDR2 (germline): KGHSH, LQKENI.

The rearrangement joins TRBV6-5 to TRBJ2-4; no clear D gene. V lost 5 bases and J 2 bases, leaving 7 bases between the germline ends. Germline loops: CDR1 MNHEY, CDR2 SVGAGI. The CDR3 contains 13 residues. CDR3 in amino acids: CASSDTSKNIQYF. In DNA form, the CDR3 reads TGTGCCAGCAGTGACACTTCCAAAAACATTCAGTACTTC.

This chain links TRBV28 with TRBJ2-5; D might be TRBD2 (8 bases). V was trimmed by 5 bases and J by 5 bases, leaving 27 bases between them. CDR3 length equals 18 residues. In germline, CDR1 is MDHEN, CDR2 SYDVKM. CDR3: CASSPGQVPAGAGETQYF. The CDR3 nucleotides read TGTGCCAGCAGTCCAGGACAGGTTCCAGCGGGGGCGGGGGAGACCCAGTACTTC.

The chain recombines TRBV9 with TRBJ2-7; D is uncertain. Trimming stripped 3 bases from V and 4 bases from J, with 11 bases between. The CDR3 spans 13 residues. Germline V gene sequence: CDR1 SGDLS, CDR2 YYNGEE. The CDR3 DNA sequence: TGTGCCAGCAGCGGGGCTTTAGGATACGAGCAGTACTTC. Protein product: CASSGALGYEQYF. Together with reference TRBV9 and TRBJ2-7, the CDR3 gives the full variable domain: DSGVTQTPKHLITATGQRVTLRCSPRSGDLSVYWYQQSLDQGLQFLIQYYNGEERAKGNILERFSAQQFPDLHSELNLSSLELGDSALYFCASSGALGYEQYFGPGTRLTVT.

In DNA, the CDR3 is TGCAGCGTTGTGTTCGGCGGGAGTGCGAGCACAGATACGCAGTATTTT. This sequence encodes CSVVFGGSASTDTQYF. The rearrangement joins TRBV29-1 to TRBJ2-3; 7 bases line up with TRBD2. From germline, CDR1 is SQVTM and CDR2 ANQGSEA. Germline trimming cut 4 bases from V and 0 bases from J; bases unmatched to any gene: 10. The length of the CDR3 is 16 residues.

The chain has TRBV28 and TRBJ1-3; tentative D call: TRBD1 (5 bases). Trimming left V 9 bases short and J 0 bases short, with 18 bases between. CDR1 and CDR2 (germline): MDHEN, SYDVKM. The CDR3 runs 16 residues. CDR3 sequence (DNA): TGTGCCAGTTCAGATACGCGGGGACGCTCTGGAAACACCATATATTTT. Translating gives CASSDTRGRSGNTIYF.

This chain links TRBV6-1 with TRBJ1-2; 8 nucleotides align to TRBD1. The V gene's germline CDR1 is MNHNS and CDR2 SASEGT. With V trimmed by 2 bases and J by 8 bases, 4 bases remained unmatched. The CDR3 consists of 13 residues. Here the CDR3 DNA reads TGTGCCAGCAGTGAAAGGGCAGGGGGCGGCTACACCTTC. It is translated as CASSERAGGGYTF.

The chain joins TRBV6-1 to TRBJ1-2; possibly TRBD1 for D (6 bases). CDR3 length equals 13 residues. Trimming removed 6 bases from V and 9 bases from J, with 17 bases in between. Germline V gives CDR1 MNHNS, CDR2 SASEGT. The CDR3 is CASRTPKGERYTF. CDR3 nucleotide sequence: TGTGCCAGCAGAACCCCAAAGGGGGAGCGCTACACCTTC.

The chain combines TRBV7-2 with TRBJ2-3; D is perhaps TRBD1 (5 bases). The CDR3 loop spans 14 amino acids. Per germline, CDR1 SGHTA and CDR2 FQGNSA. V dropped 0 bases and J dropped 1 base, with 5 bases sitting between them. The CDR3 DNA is TGTGCCAGCAGCTTAGCAGGGGGCACAGATACGCAGTATTTT. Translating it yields CASSLAGGTDTQYF.

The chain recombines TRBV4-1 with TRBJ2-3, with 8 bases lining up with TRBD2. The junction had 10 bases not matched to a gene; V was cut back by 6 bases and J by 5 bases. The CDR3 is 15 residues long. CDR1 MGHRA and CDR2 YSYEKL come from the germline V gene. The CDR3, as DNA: TGCGCCAGCAGTCCGTTAGCGGGAATGGGAGATACGCAGTATTTT. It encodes CASSPLAGMGDTQYF.